This T cell receptor (beta chain) was observed in a study of blood T cell repertoires in COVID-19. Study-wide context: Researchers got acute and convalescent COVID-19 samples from the United States, Italy and Spain. T cells, B-cell-depleted T cells, or PBMCs provided the cDNA or gDNA that served as material.

Deletions cut 1 base from V and 9 bases from J, with 13 bases between. There are 14 residues in the CDR3. Germline-derived CDR1 and CDR2 are LGHDT and YNNKEL (reference sequence). How the authors handled the data: Using reference gene primer amplification, nucleated cell counts were estimated. Clones were read by immunoSEQ multiplex PCR, and TCRdb kept only the in-frame ones, dropping some. D and trimming were read from the DNA, whereas the V and J calls and clone size are those reported in that table. The sample yields more than 20,000 clones, roughly nine tenths seen once. The chain joins TRBV3-1 (or the pseudogene TRBV3-2) to TRBJ1-5; a weak D match, TRBD1 (6 bases). The sample was peripheral blood. This TCR came from a human donor with active COVID-19. The donor label of this sample is uncertain. CDR3 in amino acids: CASSQGQGMRPQHF. The CDR3 DNA is TGTGCCAGCAGCCAAGGGCAGGGGATGCGGCCCCAGCATTTT.